This TCR beta chain was profiled in a study of cytomegalovirus exposure and HLA in healthy donors. The PCR ran on 60 Vbeta and 13 Jbeta primers. This table comes from immunoSEQ multiplex PCR, and its TCRdb copy is limited to in-frame clones, with some not included. Here the sample spans 250,000 to 350,000 clones, 80% being singletons. Losses at the gene ends were 0 bases for V and 7 bases for J; bases not matched to a gene: 8. The CDR3 totals 16 residues. Germline CDR1 and CDR2: KGHSH and LQKENI. The chain couples TRBV18 to TRBJ2-1, with 8 bases lining up with TRBD2. The origin of this receptor is a girl aged 2 to 9 in good health and CMV-seronegative. The specimen was PBMCs. The CDR3 coding sequence is TGTGCCAGCTCACCACCCGCTGGCGGGAGGCTAAATGAGCAGTTCTTC. Amino acid sequence: CASSPPAGGRLNEQFF.